This TCR beta chain was captured by sequencing in a study of T cell repertoires in ileal Crohn's disease. Study observations and caveats: High-frequency clones were more common in sorted CD8 than CD4 cells. Clonal expansions were more frequent in active smokers than non-smokers at surgery.

Details on this clone: As yet, its antigen is unknown.

Each sample's TCRB immunosequencing used about 470 nanograms of biopsy DNA. Using immunoSEQ multiplex PCR, the repertoire was profiled, and TCRdb retains in-frame clones only, with some absent. Here the sample spans about 13,000 clones, roughly 78% being singletons. CDR3 size: 14 residues. Trimming pared 5 bases from V and 8 bases from J, leaving 18 bases between. Germline CDR1 reads SEHNR; CDR2 reads FQNEAQ (reference sequence). The source is an adult with Crohn's disease. Sequences were obtained from ileal tissue. This sequence joins TRBV7-9 and TRBJ1-2, with a weak D call TRBD1 (6 bases). In DNA form, the CDR3 reads TGTGCCAGCAGCCCCAGGGGCAGGGGCGGGGGCTACACCTTC. Translation gives CASSPRGRGGGYTF.